This T cell receptor (beta chain) stems from a study of cytomegalovirus exposure and HLA in healthy donors. Overall study findings and caveats: Per published accounts, TCR beta sequences correctly predicted the HLA-A and HLA-B alleles of most subjects.

Comment on this clone: The antigen remains undetermined.

V was pared by 3 bases and J by 0 bases, with 18 bases between. This CDR3 is built from 17 residues. The PCR had 60 Vbeta and 13 Jbeta primers. Clones were sequenced by immunoSEQ multiplex PCR, and TCRdb holds only the in-frame ones, with some missing. The sample has roughly 100,000 clones, around four fifths seen once; the top ten hold 1.5% to 2%. The sample comprised PBMCs. The sequence was obtained from a man aged 45-65 years in good health and CMV-seronegative. The rearrangement joins TRBV5-3 to TRBJ1-1, with D perhaps matching TRBD1 (5 bases). TRBV5-3 is an ORF, with its function uncertain. The CDR3 loop is CARSWGNRTRVNTEAFF. In DNA form, the CDR3 reads TGTGCCAGAAGCTGGGGAAATAGGACAAGAGTGAACACTGAAGCTTTCTTT.